The clone carrying this T cell receptor (beta chain) has just a few counts. The data are from a study of response to subunit inactivated influenza vaccine. The CDR3 has 16 residues. CDR1 and CDR2 (germline): KGHDR, SFDVKD. The V end lost 3 bases, the J end lost 4 bases, and 17 bases lay between the germline ends. Via MiXCR, TCRdb re-called the RT-PCR reads, giving one row per CDR3 protein. The data contain some 550,000 distinct CDR3 sequences, under 30% of them seen just once; the ten biggest clones take up about 3%. These same data were also listed under a study on T cells expressing NK-cell markers. As reported in that work: Making the TCR beta cDNA relied on 5'RACE template switching with UMIs. It was from sorted CD3+CD56+NKG2C+, CD3+CD56+NKG2C- and CD3+CD56-NKG2C+ T cells that TCR beta repertoires came. More than 5 donors carried dominant NKG2C+ clonotypes that made up roughly 1.0-7.0% of their CD8+ T cells.

This receptor was taken from a middle-aged man who received an inactivated influenza vaccine. V is TRBV24-1 and J is TRBJ2-5; D remains ambiguous. Sequencing was performed on CD4+ T cells sorted from PBMCs, taken about 11 days after vaccination. CDR3 in amino acids: CATSDPRASSRETQYF. CDR3 coding DNA: TGTGCCACCAGTGATCCTCGTGCGAGCTCGCGAGAGACCCAGTACTTC.